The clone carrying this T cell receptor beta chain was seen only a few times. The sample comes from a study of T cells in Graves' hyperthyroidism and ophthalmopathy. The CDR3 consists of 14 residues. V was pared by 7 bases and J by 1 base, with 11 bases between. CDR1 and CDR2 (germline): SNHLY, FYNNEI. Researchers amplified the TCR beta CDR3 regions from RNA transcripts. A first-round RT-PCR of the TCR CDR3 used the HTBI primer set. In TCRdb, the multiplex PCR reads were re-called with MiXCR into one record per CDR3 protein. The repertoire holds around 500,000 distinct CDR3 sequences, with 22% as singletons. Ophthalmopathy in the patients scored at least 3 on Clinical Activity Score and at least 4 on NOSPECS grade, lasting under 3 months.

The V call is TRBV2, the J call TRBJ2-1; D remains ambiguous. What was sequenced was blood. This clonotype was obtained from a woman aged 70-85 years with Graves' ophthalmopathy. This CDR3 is CASTRSRSYNEQFF. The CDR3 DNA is TGTGCCAGCACGAGGAGTCGGTCCTACAATGAGCAGTTCTTC.